The 21 T cell receptor beta chains in this list originate from one sample, sequenced in a study of T cells in Graves' hyperthyroidism and ophthalmopathy. Regions amplified from RNA transcripts were the TCR beta CDR3 regions. The study used the HTBI primer set for a first-round RT-PCR of the TCR CDR3. TCRdb analysed the multiplex PCR reads with MiXCR anew, one entry per CDR3 protein. The sample yields 690,000 or so distinct CDR3 sequences, 18% seen once. Sample: blood. These receptors originate from a woman in her forties or fifties with Graves' hyperthyroidism that later progressed to Graves' ophthalmopathy.

V is TRBV3-1 and J is TRBJ2-5, with D tentatively TRBD1 (5 bases). CDR1 and CDR2 from the germline V gene are LGHDT and YNNKEL (reference sequence). V was pared by 8 bases and J by 2 bases, with 18 bases between. This CDR3 is 15 amino acids long. The CDR3 DNA is TGTGCCAGCCAACTCTCCCCACAGGCGCAAGAGACCCAGTACTTC. Protein sequence: CASQLSPQAQETQYF.

This clonotype was recorded a few times. The genes are TRBV6-1 and TRBJ2-7, with D possibly being TRBD2 (7 bases). CDR1 is MNHNS, CDR2 SASEGT, per germline. With 5 bases removed from V and 4 bases from J, the gap between germline ends came to 15 bases. This CDR3 is 14 amino acids long. The CDR3 region is CASSNRGGVYEQYF. CDR3 nucleotides: TGTGCCAGCAGTAACCGAGGGGGGGTATACGAGCAGTACTTC.

This clonotype was observed a handful of times. The rearrangement uses TRBV4-1 and TRBJ2-3; D is undetermined. The CDR3 covers 12 residues. Germline V CDR1 and CDR2: MGHRA, YSYEKL. Trimming shortened V by 3 bases and J by 5 bases, and 6 bases separated the two germline ends. The chain's CDR3 is CASSQNGDTQYF. CDR3 DNA sequence: TGCGCCAGCAGCCAGAACGGAGATACGCAGTATTTT.

The V and J genes are TRBV6-1 and TRBJ1-2; the D gene is possibly TRBD1 (6 bases). Germline lookup yields CDR1 MNHNS and CDR2 SASEGT. V was shortened by 1 base and J by 8 bases, with 14 bases between the two germline ends. The CDR3 has 14 amino acids. CDR3 nucleotide sequence: TGTGCCAGCAGTGAAGGGAGGACAGTGAGGGGCTACACCTTC. It translates to CASSEGRTVRGYTF.

The chain joins TRBV28 to TRBJ1-6; D may be TRBD1 (5 bases). The germline CDR1 and CDR2 sequences are MDHEN and SYDVKM. The CDR3 sequence is 14 residues long. Trimming took off 3 bases at V and 13 bases at J, with 16 bases between the two ends. CDR3 DNA: TGTGCCAGCAGTTTGGAGAGCTGGGGGTCGCCCCTCCACTTT. This codes for CASSLESWGSPLHF.

The chain is built from TRBV19 and TRBJ1-3, with D possibly matching TRBD1 (5 bases). CDR1 is LNHDA and CDR2 is SQIVND in the germline V gene (reference sequence). The germline V and J ends were trimmed by 6 bases and 2 bases, with 14 bases remaining between them. The CDR3 length is 15 residues. CDR3 in amino acids: CASRRPGIPGNTIYF. CDR3 in DNA: TGTGCCAGTAGACGACCAGGGATCCCTGGAAACACCATATATTTT.

The chain is built from TRBV6-1 and TRBJ1-1; 7 bases map to TRBD1. The CDR3 consists of 13 residues. V gave up 8 bases and J gave up 6 bases; unmatched junction bases: 9. From germline, CDR1 is MNHNS and CDR2 SASEGT. CDR3 residues: CASQTGSRSEAFF. As DNA, the CDR3 is TGTGCCAGCCAGACAGGGTCGAGATCTGAAGCTTTCTTT.

This clonotype has only a few counts. V and J are TRBV10-1 and TRBJ2-2; 7 bases align to TRBD1. V lost 6 bases to trimming and J lost 6 bases; unmatched junction nucleotides: 4. CDR1 is WNHNN and CDR2 is SYGVQD in the germline V gene (reference sequence). The CDR3 is made up of 13 amino acids. The CDR3 reads CASRRTGSGELFF. DNA for the CDR3: TGCGCCAGCAGGAGGACAGGATCCGGGGAGCTGTTTTTT.

In its sample, this clonotype was seen many times. J is TRBJ2-5 and V is TRBV18, with 12 bases fitting TRBD1. Germline CDR1 KGHSH, CDR2 LQKENI. The CDR3 has 15 amino acids. Unmatched junction bases numbered 4, after V lost 3 bases and J lost 5 bases. CDR3 sequence: CASSPGQGAYETQYF. DNA of the CDR3: TGTGCCAGCTCACCGGGACAGGGGGCTTATGAGACCCAGTACTTC.

This clonotype was seen repeatedly, ten times or more. The rearrangement joins TRBV3-1 to TRBJ1-2; D is ambiguous. This CDR3 region has 14 residues. Germline lookup yields CDR1 LGHDT and CDR2 YNNKEL (reference sequence). V lost 4 bases and J 7 bases, leaving 16 bases between the germline ends. CDR3 sequence (DNA): TGTGCCAGCAGCCTTGACGGTGTGGGCGCTGGCTACACCTTC. Encoded protein: CASSLDGVGAGYTF.

This clonotype was seen at least ten times. V gene TRBV10-1 combines with J gene TRBJ1-1; maybe TRBD1 (6 bases). The germline V gene encodes CDR1 WNHNN and CDR2 SYGVQD (reference sequence). The CDR3 has 17 amino acids. Between the trimmed V and J ends, which lost 0 bases and 0 bases, there was a span of 14 bases. The CDR3 DNA is TGCGCCAGCAGTGAGTCTGGGCGAGGGGGGTTGAACACTGAAGCTTTCTTT. Amino acid sequence: CASSESGRGGLNTEAFF.

V gene TRBV6-5 combines with J gene TRBJ1-3; no firm D call. Germline V gives CDR1 MNHEY, CDR2 SVGAGI. The CDR3 consists of 16 residues. Trimming shortened V by 0 bases and J by 0 bases, and 9 bases separated the two germline ends. The CDR3 protein is CASSYSISRSGNTIYF. In DNA form, the CDR3 reads TGTGCCAGCAGTTACTCGATTAGCCGCTCTGGAAACACCATATATTTT.

Only a few counts were recorded for this clonotype. Possible read error: a much larger clone is one base away. This chain connects TRBV6-5 to TRBJ2-5; D call uncertain. CDR3 length: 12 amino acids. Between the trimmed V and J ends, which lost 0 bases and 5 bases, there was a span of 4 bases. CDR1 is MNHEY, CDR2 SVGAGI, per germline. The DNA of the CDR3 is TGTGCCAGCAGTTACTCGGAGGAGACCCAGTACTTC. It yields the protein CASSYSEETQYF.

The DNA for the CDR3 is TGTGCCAGCAGCCCCCGGGACAGGGGTGATGAAGCTTTCTTT. Its translation is CASSPRDRGDEAFF. The rearrangement uses TRBV6-1 and TRBJ1-1; 10 nucleotides agree with TRBD1. The CDR3 length is 14 residues. CDR1 is MNHNS, CDR2 SASEGT, per germline. J was trimmed by 7 bases and V by 6 bases; bases with no gene match: 8.

This chain uses TRBV29-1 with TRBJ2-7; 9 nucleotides match TRBD2. The ends lost 5 bases at V and 0 bases at J; junction bases unmatched: 5. Germline V gene sequence: CDR1 SQVTM, CDR2 ANQGSEA. The CDR3 is made up of 14 amino acids. CDR3 in amino acids: CSVTTSGISYEQYF. The CDR3 bases are TGCAGCGTTACGACTAGCGGTATCTCCTACGAGCAGTACTTC.

This clonotype was seen ten or more times. This chain uses TRBV13 with TRBJ1-2, with D unclear. This CDR3 is 13 amino acids long. CDR1 is PRHDT and CDR2 is FYEKMQ in the germline V gene (reference sequence). Deletions cut 5 bases from V and 4 bases from J, with 11 bases between. This chain's CDR3 is CASSRRGGYGYTF. The CDR3 DNA reads as TGTGCCAGCAGCCGTAGAGGTGGCTATGGCTACACCTTC.

This clonotype was detected a few times. This chain links TRBV11-2 with TRBJ2-7; 9 bases are shared with TRBD1. The CDR3 covers 14 residues. J lost 0 bases, V lost 4 bases, and 1 base had no gene match. The germline V gene encodes CDR1 SGHAT and CDR2 FQNNGV. The CDR3: CASSWTGDSYEQYF. As DNA, the CDR3 is TGTGCCAGCAGCTGGACAGGGGACTCCTACGAGCAGTACTTC.

Ten or more counts support this clonotype. The rearrangement joins TRBV11-2 to TRBJ2-5; 8 bases are shared with TRBD1. The CDR3 runs to 15 residues. The germline V gene has CDR1 SGHAT and CDR2 FQNNGV. V was pared by 5 bases and J by 5 bases, with 10 bases of the junction left unmatched. The CDR3 coding sequence is TGTGCCAGCAGCACGGACAGGGCGGGAACCGAGACCCAGTACTTC. It encodes CASSTDRAGTETQYF.

This clonotype was counted many times. The V call is TRBV10-3, the J call TRBJ2-7; D is perhaps TRBD1 (6 bases). The CDR3 consists of 12 residues. CDR1 and CDR2 (germline): ENHRY, SYGVKD. Trimming cost V 4 bases and J 3 bases, with 7 bases left between them. The CDR3 sequence is CAISADSYEQYF. CDR3 DNA sequence: TGTGCCATCAGTGCGGACAGCTACGAGCAGTACTTC.

There are many counts of this clonotype. The rearrangement links TRBV18 to TRBJ1-2; 9 bases are a match to TRBD1. From germline, CDR1 is KGHSH and CDR2 LQKENI. This CDR3 comprises 15 residues. With 5 bases clipped from V and 2 bases from J, the junction kept 6 bases outside the gene matches. For the CDR3, the DNA is TGTGCCAGCTCAAGGAGCGGACAGGGGAACTATGGCTACACCTTC. Amino acids: CASSRSGQGNYGYTF.

The table lists this clonotype with a few counts. J is TRBJ2-5 and V is TRBV7-3; 12 bases are shared with TRBD2. V lost 2 bases to trimming and J lost 2 bases; unmatched junction nucleotides: 3. Germline lookup yields CDR1 SGHTA and CDR2 FQGTGA. The CDR3 runs to 16 residues. The CDR3 DNA reads TGTGCCAGCAGCTTAGGGACTAGCGGGTATCAAGAGACCCAGTACTTC. Residues: CASSLGTSGYQETQYF.